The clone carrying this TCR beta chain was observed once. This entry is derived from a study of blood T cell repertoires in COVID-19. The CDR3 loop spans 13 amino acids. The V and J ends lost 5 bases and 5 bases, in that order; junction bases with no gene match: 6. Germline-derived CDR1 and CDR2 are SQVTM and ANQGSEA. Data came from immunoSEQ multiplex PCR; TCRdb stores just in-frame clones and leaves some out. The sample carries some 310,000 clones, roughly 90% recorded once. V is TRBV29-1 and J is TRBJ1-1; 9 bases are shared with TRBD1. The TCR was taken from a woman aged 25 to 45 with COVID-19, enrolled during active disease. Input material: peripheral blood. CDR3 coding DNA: TGCAGCGTTTCAAACAGGGGGCAAACTGAAGCTTTCTTT. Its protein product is CSVSNRGQTEAFF.